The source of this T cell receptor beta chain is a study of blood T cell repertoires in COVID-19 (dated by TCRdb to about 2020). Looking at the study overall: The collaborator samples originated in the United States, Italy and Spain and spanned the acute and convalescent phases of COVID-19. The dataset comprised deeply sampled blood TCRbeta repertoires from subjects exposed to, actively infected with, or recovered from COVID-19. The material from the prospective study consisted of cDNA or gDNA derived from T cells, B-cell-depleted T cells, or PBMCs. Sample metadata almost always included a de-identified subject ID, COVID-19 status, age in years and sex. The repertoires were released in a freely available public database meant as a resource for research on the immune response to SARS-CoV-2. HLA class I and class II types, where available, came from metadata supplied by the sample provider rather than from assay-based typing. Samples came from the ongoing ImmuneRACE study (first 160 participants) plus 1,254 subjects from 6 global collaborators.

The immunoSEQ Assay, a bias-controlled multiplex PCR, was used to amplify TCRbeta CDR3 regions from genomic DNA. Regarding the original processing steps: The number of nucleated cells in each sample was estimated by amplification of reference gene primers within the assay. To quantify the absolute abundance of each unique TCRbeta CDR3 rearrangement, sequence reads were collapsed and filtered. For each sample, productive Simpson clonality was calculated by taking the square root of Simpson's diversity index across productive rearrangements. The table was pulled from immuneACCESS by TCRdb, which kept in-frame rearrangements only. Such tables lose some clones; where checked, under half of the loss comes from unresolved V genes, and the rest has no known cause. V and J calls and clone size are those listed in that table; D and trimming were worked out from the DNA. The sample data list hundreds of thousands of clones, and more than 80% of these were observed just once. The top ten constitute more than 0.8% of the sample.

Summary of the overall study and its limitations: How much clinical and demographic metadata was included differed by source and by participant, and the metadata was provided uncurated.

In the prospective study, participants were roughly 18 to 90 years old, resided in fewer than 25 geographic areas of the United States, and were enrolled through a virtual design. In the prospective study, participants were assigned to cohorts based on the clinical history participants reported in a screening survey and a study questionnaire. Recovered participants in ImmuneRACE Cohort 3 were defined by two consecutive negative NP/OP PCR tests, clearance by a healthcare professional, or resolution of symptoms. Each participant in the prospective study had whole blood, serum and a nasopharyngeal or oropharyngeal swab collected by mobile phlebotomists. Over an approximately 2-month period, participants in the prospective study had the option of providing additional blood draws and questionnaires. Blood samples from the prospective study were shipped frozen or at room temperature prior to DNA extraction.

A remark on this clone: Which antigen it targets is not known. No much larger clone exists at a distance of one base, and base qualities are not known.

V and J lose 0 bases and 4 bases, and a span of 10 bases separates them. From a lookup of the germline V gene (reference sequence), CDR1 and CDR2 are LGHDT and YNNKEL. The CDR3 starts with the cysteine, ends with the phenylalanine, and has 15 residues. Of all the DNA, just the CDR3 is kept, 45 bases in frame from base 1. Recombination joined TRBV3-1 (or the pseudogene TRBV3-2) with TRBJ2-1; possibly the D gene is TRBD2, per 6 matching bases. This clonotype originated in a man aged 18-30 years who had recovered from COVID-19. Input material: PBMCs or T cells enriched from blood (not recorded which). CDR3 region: CASSQELRDYNEQFF. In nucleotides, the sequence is TGTGCCAGCAGCCAAGAATTGCGGGATTACAATGAGCAGTTCTTC.